A selection of T cell receptor beta chains follows, all from one sample in a study of blood T cell repertoires in COVID-19. Produced via immunoSEQ multiplex PCR; TCRdb's table is partial and in-frame only. The sample contains 330,000 or so clones, 88% of which appear only once. Sequencing input: PBMCs or T cells enriched from blood (not recorded which). Every receptor here comes from a young man who had recovered from COVID-19. CDR3s include the opening cysteine and the closing phenylalanine or tryptophan. D genes are given only for firm matches. Clone size is given for some rows only: seen once, a few or many times, or a class if the clone is expanded.

>TRBV28|NA|TRBJ1-5|NA
CASAGSQSNQPQHF
TGTGCCAGCGCGGGCAGTCAAAGCAATCAGCCCCAGCATTTT
>TRBV5-1|NA|TRBJ1-2|NA
CASSLRQAPVDGYTF
TGCGCCAGCAGCTTGAGACAGGCCCCTGTGGACGGCTACACCTTC
>TRBV6-1|NA|TRBJ2-3|NA
CASSAHVNSRTDTQYF
TGTGCCAGCAGTGCGCACGTAAACAGCCGCACAGATACGCAGTATTTT
>TRBV2|TRBD1|TRBJ2-2|NA
CASTHHRDRVPANTGELFF
TGTGCCAGCACTCACCACCGGGACAGGGTACCTGCGAACACCGGGGAGCTGTTTTTT
>TRBV5-1|NA|TRBJ2-4|NA
CASSLAGPQYF
TGCGCCAGCAGCTTGGCTGGCCCCCAGTACTTC
>TRBV7-8|TRBD1|TRBJ2-7|NA
CASGPGQGPYEQYF
TGTGCCAGCGGACCGGGACAGGGGCCCTACGAGCAGTACTTC
>TRBV7-9|TRBD1|TRBJ2-7|NA
CASSGTTGGTYEQYF
TGTGCCAGCAGCGGAACGACAGGGGGCACCTACGAGCAGTACTTC
>TRBV5-6|NA|TRBJ2-2|NA
CASSSTLRGNTGELFF
TGTGCCAGCAGCTCAACCCTGCGGGGAAACACCGGGGAGCTGTTTTTT
>TRBV3-1/TRBV3-2|NA|TRBJ1-1|NA
CASSPWTVGNTEAFF
TGTGCCAGCAGCCCATGGACAGTGGGGAACACTGAAGCTTTCTTT
>TRBV5-7|TRBD1|TRBJ2-7|NA
CASSQRTGLVYEQYF
TGTGCCAGCAGCCAAAGGACAGGGTTGGTTTACGAGCAGTACTTC
>TRBV5-6|NA|TRBJ2-7|NA
CASSLAGSYEQYF
TGTGCCAGCAGCTTGGCGGGGAGCTACGAGCAGTACTTC
>TRBV6-5|NA|TRBJ1-1|NA
CASSRQGLGTEAFF
TGTGCCAGCAGTCGTCAGGGTCTAGGGACTGAAGCTTTCTTT
>TRBV6-1|NA|TRBJ1-2|NA
CASSERVLANGYTF
TGTGCCAGCAGTGAGAGGGTCCTGGCGAATGGCTACACCTTC
>TRBV30|NA|TRBJ1-2|NA
CAWSEAGYYGYTF
TGTGCCTGGAGCGAAGCAGGGTACTATGGCTACACCTTC
>TRBV7-8|TRBD2|TRBJ2-1|NA
CASSLGLAEGTEQFF
TGTGCCAGCAGCTTAGGTCTAGCGGAGGGAACTGAGCAGTTCTTC
>TRBV15|NA|TRBJ2-7|NA
CATSRDRWQGPYEQYF
TGTGCCACCAGCAGAGATAGGTGGCAGGGCCCCTACGAGCAGTACTTC
>TRBV19|TRBD1|TRBJ2-1|NA
CASSMGTADNNEQFF
TGTGCCAGTAGTATGGGGACAGCGGATAACAATGAGCAGTTCTTC
>TRBV6-5|TRBD1|TRBJ1-1|once
CASSYRTGGLGTEAFF
TGTGCCAGCAGTTACCGGACAGGGGGCTTGGGGACTGAAGCTTTCTTT
>TRBV6-5|NA|TRBJ1-5|NA
CASRGKGSSNQPQHF
TGTGCCAGCAGGGGTAAGGGGTCGAGCAATCAGCCCCAGCATTTT
>TRBV19|NA|TRBJ1-2|NA
CASIKQGLYEGYTF
TGTGCCAGTATTAAACAGGGTCTCTACGAAGGCTACACCTTC
>TRBV4-1|TRBD1|TRBJ1-4|NA
CASSHQGQINEKLFF
TGCGCCAGCAGCCACCAGGGACAGATTAATGAAAAACTGTTTTTT
>TRBV27|TRBD1|TRBJ2-7|NA
CASRRGQGSYEQYF
TGTGCCAGCAGGAGAGGACAGGGTTCCTACGAGCAGTACTTC
>TRBV24-1|TRBD2|TRBJ2-2|NA
CATSDPIAGGQTGELFF
TGTGCCACCAGTGATCCGATAGCGGGGGGGCAAACCGGGGAGCTGTTTTTT
>TRBV3-1/TRBV3-2|TRBD2|TRBJ2-7|once
CASSQVAGGPHEQYF
TGTGCCAGCAGCCAAGTAGCGGGGGGGCCCCACGAGCAGTACTTC
>TRBV7-9|TRBD2|TRBJ2-5|NA
CASSTRLATFQETQYF
TGTGCCAGCAGCACTCGACTAGCGACCTTCCAAGAGACCCAGTACTTC
>TRBV2|TRBD1|TRBJ2-2|NA
CASMVPGGNGELFF
TGTGCCAGCATGGTGCCAGGGGGTAACGGGGAGCTGTTTTTT
>TRBV5-1|NA|TRBJ2-7|NA
CASSSGGTTYEQYF
TGCGCCAGCAGCTCAGGGGGGACCACCTACGAGCAGTACTTC
>TRBV15|NA|TRBJ2-2|NA
CATSRGRTGANTGELFF
TGTGCCACCAGCAGAGGACGAACGGGGGCGAACACCGGGGAGCTGTTTTTT
>TRBV11-3|NA|TRBJ1-2|NA
CASSLARGKTNYGYTF
TGTGCCAGCAGCTTAGCTCGGGGAAAGACTAACTATGGCTACACCTTC
>TRBV2|NA|TRBJ1-5|NA
CASSEVGGYNQPQHF
TGTGCCAGCAGTGAAGTTGGAGGGTACAATCAGCCCCAGCATTTT
>TRBV28|NA|TRBJ1-1|NA
CASSLSGVVGMNTEAFF
TGTGCCAGCAGTTTATCGGGGGTTGTGGGAATGAACACTGAAGCTTTCTTT
>TRBV24-1|TRBD2|TRBJ2-2|NA
CATSELLAGTGELFF
TGTGCCACCAGTGAACTACTAGCGGGGACCGGGGAGCTGTTTTTT
>TRBV27|NA|TRBJ1-5|few
CAVGGGDSNQPQHF
TGTGCCGTAGGGGGAGGGGATAGCAATCAGCCCCAGCATTTT
>TRBV30|NA|TRBJ1-5|once
CAWSVIGGPQHF
TGTGCCTGGAGTGTAATAGGGGGGCCCCAGCATTTT
>TRBV7-2|NA|TRBJ1-2|NA
CASSLGPGIFGYGYTF
TGTGCCAGCAGCTTAGGCCCAGGGATTTTCGGGTATGGCTACACCTTC
>TRBV11-2|NA|TRBJ1-4|NA
CASSAWDGSEKLFF
TGTGCCAGCAGCGCCTGGGACGGGAGTGAAAAACTGTTTTTT
>TRBV13|TRBD1|TRBJ2-3|NA
CASSTRQGEADTQYF
TGTGCCAGCAGCACCCGACAGGGGGAAGCAGATACGCAGTATTTT
>TRBV7-8|NA|TRBJ1-4|NA
CASSLVERGTNEKLFF
TGTGCCAGCAGCTTAGTGGAGCGGGGAACTAATGAAAAACTGTTTTTT
>TRBV27|NA|TRBJ2-1|NA
CASSLQQGPYNEQFF
TGTGCCAGCAGTTTACAGCAGGGGCCATACAATGAGCAGTTCTTC
>TRBV28|NA|TRBJ2-5|NA
CASSLRVGSQETQYF
TGTGCCAGCAGCTTGAGGGTCGGCAGTCAAGAGACCCAGTACTTC
>TRBV19|NA|TRBJ1-6|once
CASKPPGQRNSPLHF
TGTGCCAGTAAGCCCCCAGGACAGAGGAATTCACCCCTCCACTTT
>TRBV2|NA|TRBJ1-2|NA
CASSGEVYRGYGYTF
TGTGCCAGCAGTGGCGAGGTTTATCGAGGCTATGGCTACACCTTC
>TRBV28|TRBD1|TRBJ1-5|NA
CASRLDRGSHQPQHF
TGTGCCAGCAGACTCGACAGGGGATCGCATCAGCCCCAGCATTTT
>TRBV5-6|NA|TRBJ2-7|NA
CASSSRRTIAYEQYF
TGTGCCAGCAGCTCCCGCCGGACAATAGCCTACGAGCAGTACTTC
>TRBV18|NA|TRBJ1-3|NA
CASSQGRDYSGNTIYF
TGTGCCAGCTCACAGGGGAGGGACTACTCTGGAAACACCATATATTTT
>TRBV2|NA|TRBJ1-2|NA
CASSENEQGDYGYTF
TGTGCCAGCAGTGAAAACGAACAGGGAGACTATGGCTACACCTTC
>TRBV5-4|NA|TRBJ1-2|NA
CASSLAPSGYTF
TGTGCCAGCAGCTTGGCCCCTTCTGGCTACACCTTC
>TRBV7-9|NA|TRBJ2-3|NA
CASSLKGEIDTQYF
TGTGCCAGCAGCTTAAAGGGGGAAATAGATACGCAGTATTTT
>TRBV5-4|TRBD2|TRBJ2-3|NA
CASSGTRGGTDTQYF
TGTGCCAGCAGCGGGACCCGGGGGGGCACAGATACGCAGTATTTT
>TRBV5-1|NA|TRBJ2-3|once
CASSLRDSNTDTQYF
TGCGCCAGCAGCCTCCGGGACTCCAACACAGATACGCAGTATTTT
>TRBV10-3|NA|TRBJ2-7|NA
CAISEGGAGQGEQYF
TGTGCCATCAGTGAAGGGGGGGCAGGACAAGGGGAGCAGTACTTC
>TRBV7-3|NA|TRBJ1-1|NA
CASSFHGNTEAFF
TGTGCCAGCAGCTTTCACGGGAACACTGAAGCTTTCTTT
>TRBV10-3|NA|TRBJ2-5|NA
CAIQRGTQETQYF
TGTGCCATCCAAAGGGGCACACAAGAGACCCAGTACTTC
>TRBV2|NA|TRBJ1-2|NA
CASFWGEGYGYTF
TGTGCCAGCTTTTGGGGGGAGGGCTATGGCTACACCTTC
>TRBV28|NA|TRBJ2-1|once
CASSFPNHNEQFF
TGTGCCAGCAGTTTTCCTAACCACAATGAGCAGTTCTTC
>TRBV10-1|NA|TRBJ1-1|NA
CASSATRGLVSEAFF
TGCGCCAGCAGTGCGACCAGGGGATTAGTGAGTGAAGCTTTCTTT
>TRBV9|TRBD1|TRBJ1-4|NA
CASSVGQGAWEKLFF
TGTGCCAGCAGCGTCGGACAGGGGGCTTGGGAAAAACTGTTTTTT
>TRBV2|TRBD1|TRBJ2-7|NA
CASLGQGSYEQYF
TGTGCCAGTCTCGGACAGGGATCCTACGAGCAGTACTTC
>TRBV11-2|TRBD2|TRBJ2-3|NA
CASSRLLAGGRSTDTQYF
TGTGCCAGCAGCCGCTTACTAGCGGGGGGGCGGAGCACAGATACGCAGTATTTT
>TRBV29-1|NA|TRBJ2-4|NA
CSVDRLLAKNIQYF
TGCAGCGTTGATAGACTTCTAGCCAAAAACATTCAGTACTTC